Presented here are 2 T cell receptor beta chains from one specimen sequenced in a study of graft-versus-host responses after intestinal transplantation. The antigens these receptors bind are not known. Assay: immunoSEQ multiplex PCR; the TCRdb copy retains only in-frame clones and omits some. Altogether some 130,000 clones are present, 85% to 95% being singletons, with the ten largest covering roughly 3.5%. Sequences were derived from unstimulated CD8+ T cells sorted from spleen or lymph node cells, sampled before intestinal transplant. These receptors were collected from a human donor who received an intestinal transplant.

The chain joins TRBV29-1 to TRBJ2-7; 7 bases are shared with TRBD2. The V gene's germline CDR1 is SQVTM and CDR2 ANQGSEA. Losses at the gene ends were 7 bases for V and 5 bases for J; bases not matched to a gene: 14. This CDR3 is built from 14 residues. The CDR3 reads CSAWVGGSSDEQYF. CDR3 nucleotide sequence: TGCAGCGCCTGGGTGGGCGGGAGCTCGGACGAGCAGTACTTC.

The CDR3 region has the DNA TGCGCCAGCAGCCCTAGCGGGGAGGGGCTGAGCTCACCCCTCCACTTT. It codes for CASSPSGEGLSSPLHF. V and J are TRBV5-1 and TRBJ1-6, with a weak D call TRBD1 (5 bases). CDR3 length equals 16 residues. The germline V gene encodes CDR1 SGHRS and CDR2 YFSETQ. V shed 4 bases and J shed 10 bases, with 21 bases lying between them.